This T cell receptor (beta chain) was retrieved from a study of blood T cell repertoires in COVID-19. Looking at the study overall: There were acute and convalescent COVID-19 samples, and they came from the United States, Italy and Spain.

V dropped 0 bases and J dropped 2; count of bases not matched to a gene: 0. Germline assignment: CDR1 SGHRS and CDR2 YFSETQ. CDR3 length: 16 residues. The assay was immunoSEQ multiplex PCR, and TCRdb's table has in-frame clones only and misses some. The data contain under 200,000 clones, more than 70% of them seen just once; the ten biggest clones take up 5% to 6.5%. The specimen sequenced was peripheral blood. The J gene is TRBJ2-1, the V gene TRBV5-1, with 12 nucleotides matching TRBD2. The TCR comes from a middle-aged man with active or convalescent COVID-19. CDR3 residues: CASSLGTSGAYNEQFF. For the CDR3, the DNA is TGCGCCAGCAGCTTGGGGACTAGCGGGGCCTACAATGAGCAGTTCTTC.